This passage covers 16 T cell receptor beta chains from one sample sequenced in a study of blood T cell repertoires in COVID-19. Some clones are missing from TCRdb's copy, which holds only in-frame ones; the method was immunoSEQ multiplex PCR. Of about 45,000 clones detected, roughly 80% appear once; the ten largest clones hold 28%. What was sequenced was peripheral blood. These TCRs come from a woman in her 70s with acute or convalescent COVID-19.

There are a few counts of this clone. The chain uses TRBV5-1 and TRBJ2-7, with D possibly matching TRBD2 (6 bases). This CDR3 comprises 13 residues. Germline V gene data show CDR1 as SGHRS and CDR2 as YFSETQ. V lost 0 bases and J 5 bases, leaving 9 bases between the germline ends. This CDR3 is CASSLGGLNEQYF. The CDR3 nucleotides are TGCGCCAGCAGCTTGGGGGGACTTAACGAGCAGTACTTC.

V gene TRBV10-1 combines with J gene TRBJ1-1; 8 bases line up with TRBD1. Germline V lookup: CDR1 WNHNN, CDR2 SYGVQD (reference sequence). This CDR3 region has 15 residues. Trimming cost V 2 bases and J 7 bases; bases outside gene matches: 9. The CDR3, as DNA: TGCGCCAGCAGTGAGGAACCCGGGACAGGAGTTGAAGCTTTCTTT. It is translated as CASSEEPGTGVEAFF.

The chain is built from TRBV19 and TRBJ1-1; 7 bases align to TRBD1. This CDR3 region has 15 residues. Germline CDR1 reads LNHDA; CDR2 reads SQIVND (reference sequence). Trimming cost V 0 bases and J 5 bases; bases outside gene matches: 6. CDR3 coding DNA: TGTGCCAGTAGTATAGAAGACAGGGTCGAGACTGAAGCTTTCTTT. It translates to CASSIEDRVETEAFF.

The V call is TRBV11-1, the J call TRBJ2-5; 7 nucleotides agree with TRBD2. Germline V gene lookup returns CDR1 SGHAT and CDR2 FQDESV (reference sequence). The CDR3 contains 15 residues. V dropped 8 bases and J dropped 2; count of bases not matched to a gene: 11. This CDR3 reads CASEISGDGQETQYF. The CDR3 DNA reads TGTGCCAGCGAGATCAGCGGGGACGGTCAAGAGACCCAGTACTTC.

This chain uses TRBV19 with TRBJ1-1, with 7 bases identical to TRBD1. Germline lookup yields CDR1 LNHDA and CDR2 SQIVND (reference sequence). CDR3 size: 15 residues. V lost 5 bases, J lost 6 bases, and 12 bases stayed unmatched. In DNA form, the CDR3 reads TGTGCCAGTAGTCCGTACGACAGGGTTACTTCTGAAGCTTTCTTT. This translates into CASSPYDRVTSEAFF.

V usage is TRBV11-2 and J usage is TRBJ1-1, with D perhaps TRBD1 (6 bases). V lost 1 base, J lost 1 base, and 7 bases lay in between. The length of the CDR3 is 14 residues. CDR1 and CDR2 (germline): SGHAT, FQNNGV. CDR3 loop: CASSLGTANTEAFF. CDR3 nucleotides: TGTGCCAGCAGCTTAGGGACAGCGAACACTGAAGCTTTCTTT. Combining the CDR3 with reference TRBV11-2 and TRBJ1-1 gives the whole variable domain EAGVAQSPRYKIIEKRQSVAFWCNPISGHATLYWYQQILGQGPKLLIQFQNNGVVDDSQLPKDRFSAERLKGVDSTLKIQPAKLEDSAVYLCASSLGTANTEAFFGQGTRLTVV.

The J gene is TRBJ2-1, the V gene TRBV7-8; TRBD2 aligns across 7 bases. Per the germline V gene, CDR1 is SGHVS and CDR2 is FQNEAQ. CDR3 length: 13 residues. J was trimmed by 9 bases and V by 3 bases; bases with no gene match: 5. Here the CDR3 DNA reads TGTGCCAGCAGCTTCAGCCGGACTAGTGAGCAGTTCTTC. Its translation: CASSFSRTSEQFF.

This clone was counted a single time. V and J are TRBV28 and TRBJ2-1; TRBD2 matches at 7 bases. The trim removed 8 bases at V and 2 bases at J, leaving 18 bases unmatched. The CDR3 consists of 18 residues. In germline, CDR1 is MDHEN, CDR2 SYDVKM. This CDR3 is CASFPWGGGGGTYNEQFF. The CDR3 coding sequence is TGTGCCAGCTTCCCCTGGGGAGGTGGCGGGGGAACCTACAATGAGCAGTTCTTC. Looking up the rest from reference TRBV28 and TRBJ2-1 gives the full variable domain: DVKVTQSSRYLVKRTGEKVFLECVQDMDHENMFWYRQDPGLGLRLIYFSYDVKMKEKGDIPEGYSVSREKKERFSLILESASTNQTSMYLCASFPWGGGGGTYNEQFFGPGTRLTVL.

This rearrangement joins TRBV19 to TRBJ1-1; TRBD1 might be the D (6 bases). The length of the CDR3 is 13 residues. V dropped 4 bases and J dropped 3 bases, with 9 bases sitting between them. Per germline, CDR1 LNHDA and CDR2 SQIVND (reference sequence). The CDR3 loop is CASSSQGHTEAFF. The CDR3 nucleotides read TGTGCCAGTAGTAGTCAGGGGCACACTGAAGCTTTCTTT.

V gene TRBV5-1 combines with J gene TRBJ1-5, with 7 bases matching TRBD1. The CDR3 has 16 residues. V shed 0 bases and J 0 bases; nucleotides not matched to a gene: 3. Germline V gene data show CDR1 as SGHRS and CDR2 as YFSETQ. The chain's CDR3 is CASSLGQGGSNQPQHF. CDR3 bases: TGCGCCAGCAGCTTGGGACAGGGTGGTAGCAATCAGCCCCAGCATTTT. The full variable domain, its missing parts supplied by reference TRBV5-1 and TRBJ1-5, is KAGVTQTPRYLIKTRGQQVTLSCSPISGHRSVSWYQQTPGQGLQFLFEYFSETQRNKGNFPGRFSGRQFSNSRSEMNVSTLELGDSALYLCASSLGQGGSNQPQHFGDGTRLSIL.

CDR3 region: CASSIRTGGTDTQYF. As DNA, the CDR3 is TGTGCCAGTAGTATTCGGACAGGAGGCACAGATACGCAGTATTTT. This rearrangement joins TRBV19 to TRBJ2-3, with 7 positions matching TRBD1. Per germline, CDR1 LNHDA and CDR2 SQIVND (reference sequence). Losses at the gene ends were 3 bases for V and 1 base for J; bases not matched to a gene: 4. The CDR3 has 15 amino acids. Together with reference TRBV19 and TRBJ2-3, the CDR3 gives the full variable domain: DGGITQSPKYLFRKEGQNVTLSCEQNLNHDAMYWYRQDPGQGLRLIYYSQIVNDFQKGDIAEGYSVSREKKESFPLTVTSAQKNPTAFYLCASSIRTGGTDTQYFGPGTRLTVL.

The V gene is TRBV5-6, the J gene TRBJ2-1; TRBD2 agrees at 12 bases. Germline V gene sequence: CDR1 SGHDT, CDR2 YYEEEE. V lost 0 bases, J lost 2 bases, and 3 bases stayed unmatched. This CDR3 comprises 17 residues. This CDR3 reads CASSLVRLAGAYNEQFF. DNA of the CDR3: TGTGCCAGCAGCTTGGTACGACTAGCGGGAGCCTACAATGAGCAGTTCTTC.

The J gene is TRBJ2-3, the V gene TRBV11-2; weak D call: TRBD2 (6 bases). The CDR3 extends over 15 amino acids. Germline loops: CDR1 SGHAT, CDR2 FQNNGV. Trimming stripped 7 bases from V and 1 base from J, with 15 bases between. Here the CDR3 DNA reads TGTGCCAGCACCCCAGGAGGGTCGGGCACAGATACGCAGTATTTT. Residues: CASTPGGSGTDTQYF. The whole variable domain, remainder taken from reference TRBV11-2 and TRBJ2-3, is EAGVAQSPRYKIIEKRQSVAFWCNPISGHATLYWYQQILGQGPKLLIQFQNNGVVDDSQLPKDRFSAERLKGVDSTLKIQPAKLEDSAVYLCASTPGGSGTDTQYFGPGTRLTVL.

The V and J genes are TRBV7-3 and TRBJ2-1; 12 bases line up with TRBD2. Trimming removed 2 bases from V and 7 bases from J; junction bases left unmatched: 3. The CDR3 sequence is 15 residues long. Germline CDR1 reads SGHTA; CDR2 reads FQGTGA. The CDR3 here is CASSLLAGGHNEQFF. CDR3 bases: TGTGCCAGCAGCTTACTAGCGGGGGGGCATAATGAGCAGTTCTTC.

This chain connects TRBV7-9 to TRBJ2-1; possible D gene TRBD1, 7 bases. Germline-derived CDR1 and CDR2 are SEHNR and FQNEAQ (reference sequence). V lost 10 bases to trimming and J lost 4 bases, with 14 bases between them. The CDR3 loop spans 13 amino acids. This chain's CDR3 is CANSGGTYNEQFF. The CDR3 DNA follows: TGTGCCAACTCAGGGGGGACTTACAATGAGCAGTTCTTC.

This chain connects TRBV2 to TRBJ2-2; 8 bases line up with TRBD2. This CDR3 contains 14 residues. Per germline, CDR1 SNHLY and CDR2 FYNNEI. CDR3 in amino acids: CGQLGLANTGELFF. In DNA, the CDR3 is TGTGGCCAGCTGGGACTAGCGAACACCGGGGAGCTGTTTTTT.